A selection of T cell receptor beta chains follows, all from one sample in a study of cytomegalovirus exposure and HLA in healthy donors. Method: immunoSEQ multiplex PCR; TCRdb's copy keeps in-frame clones and lacks some. The sample holds 95,000 to 150,000 clones, 15% seen once. What was sequenced was PBMCs. The origin of the receptors is a woman aged 18 to 35 in good health and CMV-seronegative. The CDR3 runs from the conserved cysteine through the conserved F or W. The order of the fields is V gene, J gene, CDR3 protein.

V gene: TRBV9
J gene: TRBJ2-1
CDR3 protein: CASSLRQGRYNEQFF

V gene: TRBV5-1
J gene: TRBJ1-6
CDR3 protein: CASSVTGPENSPLHF

V gene: TRBV28
J gene: TRBJ2-3
CDR3 protein: CASSPQGGITDTQYF

V gene: TRBV5-1
J gene: TRBJ1-1
CDR3 protein: CASSQGDSEAFF

V gene: TRBV11-3
J gene: TRBJ2-1
CDR3 protein: CASSLDVSGAGYNEQFF

V gene: TRBV29-1
J gene: TRBJ1-2
CDR3 protein: CSVVAEGYTF

V gene: TRBV28
J gene: TRBJ1-4
CDR3 protein: CASSPPQGEWEKLFF

V gene: TRBV6-1
J gene: TRBJ2-3
CDR3 protein: CASSEPLGGGTDTQYF

V gene: TRBV27
J gene: TRBJ1-1
CDR3 protein: CASSLQGKGNTEAFF

V gene: TRBV27
J gene: TRBJ2-3
CDR3 protein: CASSHGLARDTQYF

V gene: TRBV29-1
J gene: TRBJ2-3
CDR3 protein: CSVGGTSGGPDTQYF

V gene: TRBV19
J gene: TRBJ1-5
CDR3 protein: CASSIDLGQVNQPQHF

V gene: TRBV23-1
J gene: TRBJ2-3
CDR3 protein: CASSQLVIQGRSTDTQYF

V gene: TRBV30
J gene: TRBJ2-1
CDR3 protein: CAWSLTGGRDEQFF

V gene: TRBV6-1
J gene: TRBJ2-1
CDR3 protein: CASSATSGGVSYNEQFF

V gene: TRBV27
J gene: TRBJ1-5
CDR3 protein: CASSFSDEQPQHF

V gene: TRBV30
J gene: TRBJ1-6
CDR3 protein: CAWSEGQLSYNSPLHF

V gene: TRBV5-4
J gene: TRBJ2-1
CDR3 protein: CASSSRQGAYNEQFF

V gene: TRBV9
J gene: TRBJ2-7
CDR3 protein: CASSTPTDWSEQYF

V gene: TRBV9
J gene: TRBJ2-1
CDR3 protein: CASSVGGLNNEQFF

V gene: TRBV30
J gene: TRBJ1-5
CDR3 protein: CAWSTGVDRNQPQHF

V gene: TRBV2
J gene: TRBJ2-7
CDR3 protein: CASRGLAYFEQYF